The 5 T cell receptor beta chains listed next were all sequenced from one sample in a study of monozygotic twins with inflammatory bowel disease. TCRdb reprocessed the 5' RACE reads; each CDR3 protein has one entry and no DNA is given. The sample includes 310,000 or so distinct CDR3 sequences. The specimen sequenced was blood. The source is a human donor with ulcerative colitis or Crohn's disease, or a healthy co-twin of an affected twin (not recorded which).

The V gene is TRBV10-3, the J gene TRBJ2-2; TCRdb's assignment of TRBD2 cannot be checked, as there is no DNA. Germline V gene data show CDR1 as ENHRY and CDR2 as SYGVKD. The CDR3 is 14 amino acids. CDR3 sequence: CAISFGRTTGELFF.

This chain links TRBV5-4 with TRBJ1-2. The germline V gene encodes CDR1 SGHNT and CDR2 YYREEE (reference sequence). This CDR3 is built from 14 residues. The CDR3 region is CASSLGRVNYGYTF.

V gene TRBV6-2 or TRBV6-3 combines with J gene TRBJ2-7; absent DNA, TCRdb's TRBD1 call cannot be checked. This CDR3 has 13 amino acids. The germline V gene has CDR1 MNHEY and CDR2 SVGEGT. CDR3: CASRGTPTYEQYF.

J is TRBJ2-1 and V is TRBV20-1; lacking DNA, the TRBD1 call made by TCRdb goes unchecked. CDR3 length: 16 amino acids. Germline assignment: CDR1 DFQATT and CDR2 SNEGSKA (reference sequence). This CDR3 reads CSAPLPGGAAYNEQFF.

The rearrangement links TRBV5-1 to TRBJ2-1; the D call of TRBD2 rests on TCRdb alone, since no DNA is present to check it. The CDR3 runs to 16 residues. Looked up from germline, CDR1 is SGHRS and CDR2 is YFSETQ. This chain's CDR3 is CASGPDQLAVNNEQFF.